A single sample gave rise to the 18 T cell receptor beta chains below, sequenced in a study of early T cells in non-severe SARS-CoV-2 infection. TCRdb independently ran MiXCR on the 5' RACE reads; one entry per CDR3 protein. This table holds tens of thousands of distinct CDR3 sequences, approximately 7% found once. The source material was whole blood. These receptors all come from an adult who was a healthcare worker with PCR-confirmed SARS-CoV-2 infection or an uninfected control (not recorded which).

This clonotype appeared many times. The chain employs TRBV24-1 and TRBJ2-1, with 7 bases fitting TRBD1. Germline CDR1 and CDR2: KGHDR and SFDVKD. This CDR3 spans 14 amino acids. After removal of 7 bases from V and 4 bases from J, the junction contained 6 bases not matched to a gene. The CDR3 is CATRGQITYNEQFF. The CDR3 DNA follows: TGTGCCACCAGGGGACAGATTACGTACAATGAGCAGTTCTTC.

This clonotype is labeled as medium-sized. The V and J genes are TRBV3-1 and TRBJ2-1, with TRBD1 matching 11 bases. Trimming at V came to 0 bases and at J to 8 bases, leaving 6 bases not matched to a gene. CDR1 is LGHDT, CDR2 YNNKEL, per germline (reference sequence). This CDR3 has 16 amino acids. This chain's CDR3 is CASSQDRTGGRDEQFF. In DNA, the CDR3 is TGTGCCAGCAGCCAAGATAGGACAGGGGGCCGCGATGAGCAGTTCTTC.

V usage is TRBV20-1 and J usage is TRBJ2-5, with D perhaps TRBD1 or TRBD2 (6 bases each). V shed 4 bases and J shed 5 bases, with 11 bases lying between them. Germline lookup yields CDR1 DFQATT and CDR2 SNEGSKA (reference sequence). This CDR3 region has 12 residues. The CDR3 DNA reads as TGCAGTGCTACTAGGGGGGAGGAGACCCAGTACTTC. Translating gives CSATRGEETQYF.

This clonotype was counted ten times or more. V is TRBV5-1 and J is TRBJ2-3; D is unclear. The CDR3 is made up of 14 amino acids. V was clipped by 4 bases and J by 0 bases, with 9 bases between them. Germline V gene data show CDR1 as SGHRS and CDR2 as YFSETQ. CDR3 loop: CASSRQSSTDTQYF. As DNA, the CDR3 is TGCGCCAGCAGCCGACAATCCAGCACAGATACGCAGTATTTT. The variable domain in full, completed from reference TRBV5-1 and TRBJ2-3, reads KAGVTQTPRYLIKTRGQQVTLSCSPISGHRSVSWYQQTPGQGLQFLFEYFSETQRNKGNFPGRFSGRQFSNSRSEMNVSTLELGDSALYLCASSRQSSTDTQYFGPGTRLTVL.

This clonotype was picked up many times. This CDR3 reads CSARLRGREGSPLHF. CDR3 coding DNA: TGCAGTGCTCGACTACGTGGGAGAGAGGGGTCACCCCTCCACTTT. This chain connects TRBV20-1 to TRBJ1-6; a weak D match, TRBD1 (5 bases). The CDR3 extends over 15 amino acids. From germline, CDR1 is DFQATT and CDR2 SNEGSKA (reference sequence). V was shortened by 5 bases and J by 10 bases, with 21 bases between the two germline ends.

By share of the sample, this clonotype is medium-sized (0.01 to 0.1%). The chain carries TRBV20-1 and TRBJ2-1; D is unclear. Germline CDR1 is DFQATT and CDR2 is SNEGSKA (reference sequence). This CDR3 region has 12 residues. V gave up 0 bases and J gave up 10 bases, with 10 bases separating them. CDR3 loop: CSARDGASEQFF. CDR3 sequence (DNA): TGCAGTGCTAGAGATGGAGCGTCGGAGCAGTTCTTC.

This clonotype was found many times. The rearrangement joins TRBV12-3 or TRBV12-4 to TRBJ1-3, with D uncertain. V was clipped by 0 bases and J by 0 bases, with 3 bases between them. The CDR3 is 14 residues long. The CDR3 is CASSLASSGNTIYF. Here the CDR3 DNA reads TGTGCCAGCAGTTTAGCCAGCTCTGGAAACACCATATATTTT.

The CDR3 spells CATSSGSDTKQYF. CDR3 in DNA: TGTGCCACCAGTTCCGGGTCGGATACGAAGCAGTACTTC. The chain is built from TRBV15 and TRBJ2-7; no definite D call. The CDR3 has 13 residues. Germline loops: CDR1 LNHNV, CDR2 YYDKDF (reference sequence). Trimming left V 6 bases short and J 8 bases short, with 17 bases between.

Only a few counts were recorded for this clonotype. The CDR3 protein is CASTPGQSRTKLFF. The CDR3 DNA is TGTGCCAGCACTCCGGGACAGTCTCGGACTAAACTGTTTTTT. The chain combines TRBV28 with TRBJ1-4; 7 bases fit TRBD1. This CDR3 region has 14 residues. Trimming cost V 7 bases and J 11 bases; bases outside gene matches: 13. Germline V lookup: CDR1 MDHEN, CDR2 SYDVKM. Using reference TRBV28 and TRBJ1-4 for the parts outside the CDR3, the full variable domain is DVKVTQSSRYLVKRTGEKVFLECVQDMDHENMFWYRQDPGLGLRLIYFSYDVKMKEKGDIPEGYSVSREKKERFSLILESASTNQTSMYLCASTPGQSRTKLFFGSGTQLSVL.

About this clonotype: One base away lies a much larger clone, so this may be a sequencing read error. The chain employs TRBV11-2 and TRBJ2-5, with TRBD1 as a possible D gene (6 bases). This CDR3 is built from 13 residues. CDR1 and CDR2 from the germline V gene are SGHAT and FQNNGV. The V gene lost 3 bases and the J gene lost 4 bases, with 9 bases spanning the gap. For the CDR3, the DNA is TGTGCCAGCAGCTTGGGACACCCAGAGACCCAGTACTTC. Its protein is CASSLGHPETQYF.

This clonotype was counted at least ten times. The J gene is TRBJ2-1, the V gene TRBV4-3, with 7 bases identical to TRBD1. CDR3 length: 14 residues. Unmatched junction bases numbered 8, after V lost 4 bases and J lost 8 bases. Per the germline V gene, CDR1 is LGHNA and CDR2 is YSLEER. The DNA of the CDR3 is TGCGCCAGCAGCCTCCACAGGGGTAGGGATGAGCAGTTCTTC. This codes for CASSLHRGRDEQFF.

This clonotype has at least ten counts. This rearrangement joins TRBV21-1 to TRBJ1-6. TRBV21-1 is designated a pseudogene. The CDR3 totals 15 residues. In DNA form, the CDR3 reads TGTGCCAGCAGCAAAGAGGGCTCACGGGTTTCACCCCTCCACTTT. Its protein product is CASSKEGSRVSPLHF.

The V gene is TRBV4-3, the J gene TRBJ2-7; D might be TRBD1 or TRBD2, each matching 6 bases. There are 15 residues in the CDR3. The ends were cut back, 0 bases at V and 0 bases at J, with 9 bases in the middle. Germline V gene data show CDR1 as LGHNA and CDR2 as YSLEER. CDR3 loop: CASSQDRGLSYEQYF. In DNA, the CDR3 is TGCGCCAGCAGCCAAGACAGGGGACTCTCCTACGAGCAGTACTTC.

This clonotype was seen at least ten times. The CDR3 loop reads CATSRGTGGIGNSPLHF. The CDR3 DNA is TGTGCCACCAGCAGAGGGACAGGCGGGATCGGGAATTCACCCCTCCACTTT. This chain uses TRBV15 with TRBJ1-6; 7 nucleotides agree with TRBD1. Germline V gene data show CDR1 as LNHNV and CDR2 as YYDKDF (reference sequence). Germline trimming cut 1 base from V and 7 bases from J; bases unmatched to any gene: 10. The CDR3 is 17 amino acids.

This clonotype was detected many times. J is TRBJ2-3 and V is TRBV6-1; 8 nucleotides align to TRBD1. Unmatched junction bases numbered 13, after V lost 11 bases and J lost 3 bases. Per germline, CDR1 MNHNS and CDR2 SASEGT. This CDR3 is 15 amino acids long. As DNA, the CDR3 is TGTGCCGCATTGCGGTCAGGGGGCGGAACAGATACGCAGTATTTT. Its translation is CAALRSGGGTDTQYF.

This clonotype was seen ten or more times. The V call is TRBV7-8, the J call TRBJ2-2; tentative D call: TRBD1 (6 bases). With 0 bases removed from V and 1 base from J, the gap between germline ends came to 9 bases. Germline V gene sequence: CDR1 SGHVS, CDR2 FQNEAQ. This CDR3 spans 16 amino acids. DNA for the CDR3: TGTGCCAGCAGCTTAGCCCCACAGGGGAACACCGGGGAGCTGTTTTTT. Its protein is CASSLAPQGNTGELFF.

The table lists this clonotype with many counts. The CDR3 protein is CASSYGGQYEQYF. CDR3 DNA: TGTGCCAGCAGTTATGGGGGACAGTACGAGCAGTACTTC. The chain recombines TRBV6-6 with TRBJ2-7; TRBD1 agrees at 7 bases. CDR1 and CDR2 from the germline V gene are MNHNY and SVGAGI (reference sequence). The trim removed 3 bases at V and 4 bases at J, leaving 3 bases unmatched. This CDR3 comprises 13 residues.

This clonotype has a count of ten or more. V and J are TRBV6-2 or TRBV6-3 and TRBJ2-3, with 7 bases aligning to TRBD1. After removal of 6 bases from V and 3 bases from J, the junction contained 6 bases not matched to a gene. Looked up from germline, CDR1 is MNHEY and CDR2 is SVGEGT. CDR3 size: 14 residues. The CDR3 loop reads CASSAGQDTDTQYF. CDR3 bases: TGTGCCAGCAGCGCCGGACAGGATACAGATACGCAGTATTTT.